Below, 16 T cell receptor beta chains from the same sample are listed, as sequenced in a study of blood T cell repertoires in COVID-19. TCRdb's table, derived via immunoSEQ multiplex PCR, lists solely in-frame clones and lacks some. This table has 150,000 to 200,000 clones, around nine tenths appearing once. The source material was peripheral blood. The receptors stem from a man between 65 and 85 years old with acute or convalescent COVID-19.

V is TRBV27 and J is TRBJ2-7; weak D call: TRBD2 (6 bases). The CDR3 is 14 residues long. Germline CDR1 and CDR2: MNHEY and SMNVEV (reference sequence). With 5 bases removed from V and 0 bases from J, the gap between germline ends came to 11 bases. The CDR3 here is CASSARGSSYEQYF. CDR3 in DNA: TGTGCCAGCAGTGCGCGGGGCAGCTCCTACGAGCAGTACTTC.

This rearrangement joins TRBV10-3 to TRBJ1-1, with D perhaps TRBD1 (5 bases). The germline CDR1 and CDR2 sequences are ENHRY and SYGVKD. Trimming shortened V by 4 bases and J by 3 bases, and 15 bases separated the two germline ends. The CDR3 spans 15 residues. Here the CDR3 DNA reads TGTGCCATCAGTGGGGGCGGGGGTAGGGACACTGAAGCTTTCTTT. This gives the protein CAISGGGGRDTEAFF.

The chain has TRBV12-3 or TRBV12-4 and TRBJ1-5; no clear D gene. This CDR3 has 12 amino acids. V lost 3 bases, J lost 7 bases, and 7 bases lay in between. CDR3 in amino acids: CASSFSGQPQHF. For the CDR3, the DNA is TGTGCCAGCAGTTTTTCAGGCCAGCCCCAGCATTTT.

This chain uses TRBV9 with TRBJ1-2; 7 nucleotides match TRBD1. The CDR3 spans 16 residues. J lost 8 bases, V lost 5 bases, and 18 bases had no gene match. Germline V gene lookup returns CDR1 SGDLS and CDR2 YYNGEE. The CDR3 here is CASRRGTAQGSSGYTF. As DNA, the CDR3 is TGTGCCAGCAGACGAGGGACAGCGCAGGGGAGTTCGGGCTACACCTTC.

This chain uses TRBV5-4 with TRBJ1-2; possible D gene TRBD1, 6 bases. V lost 4 bases to trimming and J lost 5 bases, with 9 bases between them. In germline, CDR1 is SGHNT, CDR2 YYREEE (reference sequence). This CDR3 spans 12 amino acids. CDR3 DNA sequence: TGTGCCAGCAGCCGGGACAAGTATGGCTACACCTTC. This gives the protein CASSRDKYGYTF.

V usage is TRBV28 and J usage is TRBJ2-6, with D unclear. V dropped 5 bases and J dropped 4 bases, with 9 bases sitting between them. The germline V gene has CDR1 MDHEN and CDR2 SYDVKM. This CDR3 is 14 amino acids long. The CDR3 loop is CASSTPAGANVLTF. CDR3 coding DNA: TGTGCCAGCAGTACCCCAGCGGGGGCCAACGTCCTGACTTTC.

The chain carries TRBV6-1 and TRBJ1-3; 8 positions match TRBD1. With V trimmed by 5 bases and J by 7 bases, 4 bases remained unmatched. The V gene's germline CDR1 is MNHNS and CDR2 SASEGT. CDR3 length: 13 amino acids. In DNA form, the CDR3 reads TGTGCCAGCAGTCCGACAGGGGATAACACCATATATTTT. Its protein is CASSPTGDNTIYF.

The chain links TRBV5-4 to TRBJ1-2, with TRBD1 matching 9 bases. The CDR3 runs 14 residues. Looked up from germline, CDR1 is SGHNT and CDR2 is YYREEE (reference sequence). V shed 4 bases and J 3 bases; nucleotides not matched to a gene: 4. In DNA, the CDR3 is TGTGCCAGCAGCGACGGGGACAGGGACTATGGCTACACCTTC. Amino acid sequence: CASSDGDRDYGYTF. The full variable domain, completed using reference TRBV5-4 and TRBJ1-2, is ETGVTQSPTHLIKTRGQQVTLRCSSQSGHNTVSWYQQALGQGPQFIFQYYREEENGRGNFPPRFSGLQFPNYSSELNVNALELDDSALYLCASSDGDRDYGYTFGSGTRLTVV.

The rearrangement joins TRBV5-1 to TRBJ1-5; tentatively, D is TRBD1 (5 bases). Germline V gene sequence: CDR1 SGHRS, CDR2 YFSETQ. The V end lost 0 bases, the J end lost 11 bases, and 12 bases lay between the germline ends. This CDR3 is built from 13 residues. CDR3 loop: CASSLEPGDSQHF. CDR3 DNA: TGCGCCAGCAGCTTGGAGCCGGGGGACTCCCAGCATTTT.

J is TRBJ2-7 and V is TRBV28; possible D gene TRBD1, 5 bases. CDR1 is MDHEN and CDR2 is SYDVKM in the germline V gene. There are 15 residues in the CDR3. Trimming took off 2 bases at V and 1 base at J, with 12 bases between the two ends. CDR3 nucleotide sequence: TGTGCCAGCAGTTTAGGATGGCAGGGATCCTACGAGCAGTACTTC. Translating gives CASSLGWQGSYEQYF.

The gene calls are TRBV5-1 and TRBJ2-7; 10 bases map to TRBD2. After removal of 3 bases from V and 1 base from J, the junction contained 1 base not matched to a gene. The length of the CDR3 is 14 residues. CDR1 and CDR2 from the germline V gene are SGHRS and YFSETQ. The CDR3: CASSWTSGSYEQYF. CDR3 bases: TGCGCCAGCAGCTGGACTAGCGGTTCCTACGAGCAGTACTTC.

The genes are TRBV2 and TRBJ2-7; no clear D gene. The CDR3 loop spans 12 amino acids. Germline CDR1 SNHLY, CDR2 FYNNEI. With 4 bases removed from V and 2 bases from J, the gap between germline ends came to 6 bases. Here the CDR3 reads CASSVRPYEQYF. The CDR3 region has the DNA TGTGCCAGCAGTGTCAGGCCCTACGAGCAGTACTTC.

V usage is TRBV7-2 and J usage is TRBJ2-1, with D perhaps TRBD2 (6 bases). Trimming left V 2 bases short and J 8 bases short, with 13 bases between. Germline CDR1 reads SGHTA; CDR2 reads FQGNSA. The CDR3 has 14 residues. The CDR3 DNA reads TGTGCCAGCAGCTTACAGTTCCGGGGGTATGAGCAGTTCTTC. This codes for CASSLQFRGYEQFF.

This chain connects TRBV9 to TRBJ1-1; a weak D match, TRBD1 (6 bases). The CDR3 extends over 17 amino acids. The V and J ends lost 0 bases and 0 bases respectively, with 15 bases between them. Looked up from germline, CDR1 is SGDLS and CDR2 is YYNGEE. The CDR3 protein is CASSVASTGFVNTEAFF. CDR3 coding DNA: TGTGCCAGCAGCGTAGCCTCGACAGGTTTCGTGAACACTGAAGCTTTCTTT.

This sequence joins TRBV14 and TRBJ1-2; D unclear. Germline-derived CDR1 and CDR2 are SGHDN and FVKESK. The CDR3 extends over 13 amino acids. The V and J ends lost 1 base and 4 bases respectively, with 7 bases between them. CDR3 loop: CASSQGQSYGYTF. Written as DNA, the CDR3 is TGTGCCAGCAGCCAAGGACAAAGCTATGGCTACACCTTC.

The genes are TRBV4-3 and TRBJ1-2; tentative D call: TRBD1 (5 bases). The CDR3 totals 14 residues. Germline loops: CDR1 LGHNA, CDR2 YSLEER. With 6 bases removed from V and 4 bases from J, the gap between germline ends came to 15 bases. The CDR3 here is CASSALAGSYGYTF. The CDR3 DNA sequence: TGCGCCAGCAGTGCTCTGGCAGGGTCCTATGGCTACACCTTC.